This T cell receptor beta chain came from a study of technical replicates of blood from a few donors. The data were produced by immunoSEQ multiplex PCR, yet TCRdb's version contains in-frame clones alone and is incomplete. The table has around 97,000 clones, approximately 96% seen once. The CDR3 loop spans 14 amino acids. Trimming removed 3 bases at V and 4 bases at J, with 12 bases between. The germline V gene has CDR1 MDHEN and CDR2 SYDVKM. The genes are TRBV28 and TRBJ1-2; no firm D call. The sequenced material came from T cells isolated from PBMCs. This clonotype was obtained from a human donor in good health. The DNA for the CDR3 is TGTGCCAGCAGTTTTGTGGAGCGCCGCTATGGCTACACCTTC. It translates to CASSFVERRYGYTF.